Shown below are 20 T cell receptor beta chains from a single sample sequenced in a study of T cell clonotyping in hematopoietic cell transplantation. Repertoires were generated with immunoSEQ multiplex PCR, while TCRdb's copy carries only in-frame clones and drops some. Here the sample spans about 6,800 clones, 70% to 90% being singletons. Time point here: recipient sample about 28 days before transplant, after cytoreduction. Sequenced here: peripheral blood mononuclear cells, sampled before stem cell transplant. The source is a man in his thirties or forties with acute myeloid leukemia. Some clones in this sample may be carry-over from other donors' samples.

The V call is TRBV7-2, the J call TRBJ1-2; 7 bases agree with TRBD1. The CDR3 is 14 amino acids. Germline values: CDR1 SGHTA, CDR2 FQGNSA. V shed 1 base, J shed 3 bases, and the junction held 2 bases outside the gene matches. Written as DNA, the CDR3 is TGTGCCAGCAGCTTAGGGACAGGCCACTATGGCTACACCTTC. Translating it yields CASSLGTGHYGYTF.

The CDR3 region has the DNA TGTGCCAGCCGTGATCCAGGAGACCCCTACGAGCAGTACTTC. It codes for CASRDPGDPYEQYF. The chain carries TRBV4-2 and TRBJ2-7; unclear D gene. Trimming shortened V by 8 bases and J by 2 bases, and 16 bases separated the two germline ends. The length of the CDR3 is 14 residues. Per germline, CDR1 LGHNA and CDR2 YNFKEQ.

Remarks on this clone: The sample carries other DNA sequences with the same CDR3. The chain uses TRBV2 and TRBJ2-7; perhaps TRBD2 as D (6 bases). The germline V gene has CDR1 SNHLY and CDR2 FYNNEI. V was shortened by 2 bases and J by 0 bases, with 14 bases between the two germline ends. The CDR3 consists of 16 residues. The CDR3 sequence: CASSEMEEEGSYEQYF. The DNA for the CDR3 is TGTGCCAGCAGTGAAATGGAGGAGGAGGGCTCCTACGAGCAGTACTTC.

The CDR3 bases are TGTGCCAGCAGCTTCCCCGGGGAGCTGTTTTTT. As protein: CASSFPGELFF. The chain couples TRBV11-3 to TRBJ2-2; D remains unclear. The V gene lost 3 bases and the J gene lost 6 bases, with 2 bases spanning the gap. CDR3 length equals 11 residues. CDR1 and CDR2 from the germline V gene are SGHNT and YENEEA.

This chain connects TRBV29-1 to TRBJ2-2, with D maybe TRBD1 (6 bases). V was pared by 6 bases and J by 6 bases, with 11 bases between. Germline CDR1 reads SQVTM; CDR2 reads ANQGSEA. CDR3 length: 12 amino acids. CDR3 coding DNA: TGCAGCGTCTACAGGGCCCCCGGGGAGCTGTTTTTT. Protein product: CSVYRAPGELFF.

V is TRBV30 and J is TRBJ1-1, with D hard to call. The V and J ends lost 3 bases and 0 bases respectively, with 14 bases between them. The CDR3 contains 15 residues. Germline CDR1 reads GTSNPN; CDR2 reads SVGIG (reference sequence). Here the CDR3 reads CAWRPTNLLNTEAFF. CDR3 bases: TGTGCCTGGAGGCCAACCAACTTACTGAACACTGAAGCTTTCTTT. Complete variable domain (other parts from reference TRBV30 and TRBJ1-1): SQTIHQWPATLVQPVGSPLSLECTVEGTSNPNLYWYRQAAGRGLQLLFYSVGIGQISSEVPQNLSASRPQDRQFILSSKKLLLSDSGFYLCAWRPTNLLNTEAFFGQGTRLTVV.

This clone appeared a few times. V usage is TRBV30 and J usage is TRBJ2-7, with D unclear. The ends were cut back, 5 bases at V and 2 bases at J, with 7 bases in the middle. The CDR3 has 11 residues. In germline, CDR1 is GTSNPN, CDR2 SVGIG (reference sequence). The CDR3 spells CAWGQAYEQYF. CDR3 DNA sequence: TGTGCCTGGGGGCAAGCCTACGAGCAGTACTTC. The whole variable domain, filled in from reference TRBV30 and TRBJ2-7, reads SQTIHQWPATLVQPVGSPLSLECTVEGTSNPNLYWYRQAAGRGLQLLFYSVGIGQISSEVPQNLSASRPQDRQFILSSKKLLLSDSGFYLCAWGQAYEQYFGPGTRLTVT.

This rearrangement joins TRBV28 to TRBJ2-2; the D call may be TRBD1 or TRBD2 (6 bases each). V was shortened by 1 base and J by 4 bases, with 10 bases between the two germline ends. This CDR3 has 15 amino acids. Germline CDR1 MDHEN, CDR2 SYDVKM. The CDR3: CASSLLPGATGELFF. The CDR3 region has the DNA TGTGCCAGCAGTTTATTGCCGGGGGCCACCGGGGAGCTGTTTTTT.

V usage is TRBV27 and J usage is TRBJ2-7; TRBD1 is a possible D gene (6 bases). Between the trimmed V and J ends, which lost 8 bases and 7 bases, there was a span of 15 bases. Germline V gene sequence: CDR1 MNHEY, CDR2 SMNVEV (reference sequence). The CDR3 is 12 amino acids. The CDR3 reads CASAQGNGEQYF. For the CDR3, the DNA is TGTGCCAGCGCACAGGGCAATGGGGAGCAGTACTTC.

The genes are TRBV30 and TRBJ1-2; TRBD1 might be the D (5 bases). Germline-derived CDR1 and CDR2 are GTSNPN and SVGIG (reference sequence). This CDR3 comprises 12 residues. Trimming took off 1 base at V and 2 bases at J, with 5 bases between the two ends. The CDR3, as DNA: TGTGCCTGGAGTGGGGGCAACTATGGCTACACCTTC. Protein sequence: CAWSGGNYGYTF.

This chain uses TRBV28 with TRBJ1-1; possible D gene TRBD1, 6 bases. The length of the CDR3 is 16 residues. V dropped 6 bases and J dropped 3 bases, with 20 bases sitting between them. Germline CDR1 and CDR2: MDHEN and SYDVKM. The CDR3 sequence is CASRPTPQGLHTEAFF. In nucleotides, the CDR3 is TGTGCCAGCAGGCCGACCCCACAGGGTTTACACACTGAAGCTTTCTTT.

The chain links TRBV27 to TRBJ2-7; D unclear. The CDR3 loop spans 14 amino acids. Deletions cut 1 base from V and 0 bases from J, with 7 bases between. Germline CDR1 MNHEY, CDR2 SMNVEV (reference sequence). In nucleotides, the CDR3 is TGTGCCAGCAGTTTATTCGGATTCTCCTACGAGCAGTACTTC. Protein: CASSLFGFSYEQYF.

V and J are TRBV27 and TRBJ2-7; D perhaps matches TRBD1 (5 bases). The CDR3 contains 14 residues. From germline, CDR1 is MNHEY and CDR2 SMNVEV (reference sequence). The V gene lost 4 bases and the J gene lost 1 base, with 11 bases spanning the gap. In DNA, the CDR3 is TGTGCCAGCAGTTGGGCCTCAGGGTCCTACGAGCAGTACTTC. As protein: CASSWASGSYEQYF.

The sample holds a few counts of this clone. The rearrangement joins TRBV4-3 to TRBJ2-7; 7 nucleotides align to TRBD2. The ends lost 4 bases at V and 0 bases at J; junction bases unmatched: 3. Germline V gene lookup returns CDR1 LGHNA and CDR2 YSLEER. The length of the CDR3 is 14 residues. The CDR3 spells CASSPWTSSYEQYF. The DNA of the CDR3 is TGCGCCAGCAGCCCTTGGACTAGCTCCTACGAGCAGTACTTC.

The rearrangement links TRBV6-5 to TRBJ2-7; D may be TRBD2 (5 bases). V was clipped by 6 bases and J by 4 bases, with 13 bases between them. There are 13 residues in the CDR3. Germline loops: CDR1 MNHEY, CDR2 SVGAGI. DNA of the CDR3: TGTGCCAGCAGCCGGTCGGGCGGGTACGAGCAGTACTTC. This translates into CASSRSGGYEQYF.

The CDR3 nucleotides read TGTGCCTGGCAAAATGGCTACACCTTC. Residues: CAWQNGYTF. The chain links TRBV30 to TRBJ1-2; the D is unclear. Between the trimmed V and J ends, which lost 5 bases and 6 bases, there was a span of 4 bases. This CDR3 is built from 9 residues. The germline V gene encodes CDR1 GTSNPN and CDR2 SVGIG (reference sequence).

This clone was seen just once. The J gene is TRBJ2-1, the V gene TRBV25-1, with 7 bases identical to TRBD1. The CDR3 is 16 amino acids. The trim removed 1 base at V and 9 bases at J, leaving 12 bases unmatched. The germline V gene has CDR1 MGHDK and CDR2 SYGVNS. The CDR3 region is CASSESDRSRSGEQFF. CDR3 nucleotide sequence: TGTGCCAGCAGTGAATCGGACAGGTCCAGATCTGGTGAGCAGTTCTTC.

The chain joins TRBV6-1 to TRBJ2-7, with a tentative D call TRBD1 (5 bases). From germline, CDR1 is MNHNS and CDR2 SASEGT. The CDR3 has 13 residues. CDR3 DNA sequence: TGTGCGGCGCAAGACAGATTCAGGACCGAGCAGTACTTC. It yields the protein CAAQDRFRTEQYF.

The V gene is TRBV4-2, the J gene TRBJ2-7; D remains unclear. Germline CDR1 LGHNA, CDR2 YNFKEQ. Trimming cost V 2 bases and J 1 base, with 15 bases left between them. This CDR3 has 16 residues. The CDR3 DNA is TGTGCCAGCAGCCAATGTCAAAGCGTTATTTCCTACGAGCAGTACTTC. Protein: CASSQCQSVISYEQYF.

This sequence joins TRBV9 and TRBJ2-6, with a weak D call TRBD2 (5 bases). CDR3 size: 19 residues. With 3 bases removed from V and 1 base from J, the gap between germline ends came to 20 bases. CDR1 and CDR2 (germline): SGDLS, YYNGEE. The CDR3 region is CASSDPGLVGTSGANVLTF. The CDR3 region has the DNA TGTGCCAGCAGCGACCCAGGACTCGTCGGAACTTCTGGGGCCAACGTCCTGACTTTC.